Presented here are 27 T cell receptor beta chains from one specimen sequenced in a study of metastatic and nonmetastatic thyroid tumors. No patient received treatment before thyroid surgery. TCRdb reanalyzed the PCR reads with MiXCR. The table has about 93,000 clones, around 7.8% seen once. The sample was blood. The source is a female donor with papillary thyroid cancer or a benign thyroid nodule (not recorded which). Some clones in this sample may be carry-over from other donors' samples.

Comments on this clone: A read error may explain this, as a much larger clone is one base away. Other DNA sequences in this sample translate to the same CDR3. V is TRBV2 and J is TRBJ2-7, with D possibly matching TRBD1 (6 bases). V shed 0 bases and J shed 5 bases, with 11 bases lying between them. The CDR3 is 14 amino acids. Germline V lookup: CDR1 SNHLY, CDR2 FYNNEI. DNA for the CDR3: TGTGCCAGCAGTGAAGCTGGACAGATTGACGAGCAGTACTTC. This codes for CASSEAGQIDEQYF.

The sample holds many counts of this clone. This chain connects TRBV7-2 to TRBJ2-7, with D tentatively TRBD1 (5 bases). The CDR3 spans 13 residues. Germline V gene sequence: CDR1 SGHTA, CDR2 FQGNSA. V was trimmed by 1 base and J by 4 bases, leaving 8 bases between them. CDR3 sequence: CASSLEPGYEQYF. The CDR3 DNA reads TGTGCCAGCAGCTTAGAGCCAGGGTACGAGCAGTACTTC. The complete variable domain, with remaining parts taken from reference TRBV7-2 and TRBJ2-7, reads GAGVSQSPSNKVTEKGKDVELRCDPISGHTALYWYRQSLGQGLEFLIYFQGNSAPDKSGLPSDRFSAERTGGSVSTLTIQRTQQEDSAVYLCASSLEPGYEQYFGPGTRLTVT.

This clone appeared a few times. The chain is built from TRBV14 and TRBJ2-3; 8 bases are shared with TRBD1. CDR3 length equals 14 residues. V was clipped by 4 bases and J by 3 bases; unmatched bases: 3. The germline V gene has CDR1 SGHDN and CDR2 FVKESK. CDR3 DNA: TGTGCCAGCAGCCCGACAGGGGATACAGATACGCAGTATTTT. Translating it yields CASSPTGDTDTQYF.

This clone appeared many times. The genes are TRBV27 and TRBJ2-3; D gene uncertain. V lost 5 bases, J lost 1 base, and 7 bases lay in between. The CDR3 is 13 amino acids. Germline assignment: CDR1 MNHEY and CDR2 SMNVEV (reference sequence). The chain's CDR3 is CASSLGGTDTQYF. CDR3 in DNA: TGTGCCAGCAGTCTCGGTGGCACAGATACGCAGTATTTT.

This clone occurred many times. The J gene is TRBJ2-3, the V gene TRBV6-5; possible D gene TRBD1, 5 bases. The V end was cut by 2 bases, the J end by 0 bases, with 9 bases between. CDR3 length: 15 amino acids. Germline V CDR1 and CDR2: MNHEY, SVGAGI. CDR3 protein: CASSYLGASTDTQYF. The CDR3 nucleotides read TGTGCCAGCAGTTACCTAGGGGCTAGCACAGATACGCAGTATTTT.

This clone was detected a few times. This chain uses TRBV11-2 with TRBJ2-7, with D possibly matching TRBD1 (6 bases). With 7 bases removed from V and 5 bases from J, the gap between germline ends came to 24 bases. The CDR3 covers 16 residues. CDR1 and CDR2 (germline): SGHAT, FQNNGV. The CDR3 spells CASNIDQGPLGDEQYF. The CDR3 nucleotides read TGTGCCAGCAATATCGATCAGGGGCCTCTCGGGGACGAGCAGTACTTC.

At least ten counts were recorded for this clone. The CDR3 reads CASSYGPGADTQYF. DNA for the CDR3: TGTGCCAGCAGTTACGGCCCTGGGGCAGATACGCAGTATTTT. This chain uses TRBV6-5 with TRBJ2-3, with no clear D. The CDR3 contains 14 residues. V lost 2 bases, J lost 4 bases, and 10 bases lay in between. The V gene's germline CDR1 is MNHEY and CDR2 SVGAGI.

Many counts were recorded for this clone. The rearrangement uses TRBV19 and TRBJ2-3, with 8 bases identical to TRBD1. Per germline, CDR1 LNHDA and CDR2 SQIVND (reference sequence). This CDR3 region has 16 residues. Losses at the gene ends were 4 bases for V and 1 base for J; bases not matched to a gene: 7. CDR3 nucleotide sequence: TGTGCCAGTAGTACAAACCCGGGACAGGGCACAGATACGCAGTATTTT. Translating it yields CASSTNPGQGTDTQYF.

This clone was detected ten times or more. The chain combines TRBV12-5 with TRBJ2-1; TRBD2 might be the D (5 bases). Germline V gene data show CDR1 as LGHNT and CDR2 as FRNRAP. This CDR3 has 14 residues. V dropped 1 base and J dropped 6 bases, with 10 bases sitting between them. The CDR3 protein is CASGLALAGNEQFF. The CDR3 DNA follows: TGTGCTAGTGGTTTGGCTCTAGCCGGCAATGAGCAGTTCTTC. The full variable domain, with the rest looked up from reference TRBV12-5 and TRBJ2-1, is DARVTQTPRHKVTEMGQEVTMRCQPILGHNTVFWYRQTMMQGLELLAYFRNRAPLDDSGMPKDRFSAEMPDATLATLKIQPSEPRDSAVYFCASGLALAGNEQFFGPGTRLTVL.

This clone was seen at least ten times. Additional DNA sequences in this sample encode the identical CDR3. The V call is TRBV20-1, the J call TRBJ1-1; a possible D gene is TRBD1 (5 bases). With 4 bases removed from V and 0 bases from J, the gap between germline ends came to 9 bases. Germline V lookup: CDR1 DFQATT, CDR2 SNEGSKA (reference sequence). The CDR3 has 13 amino acids. In nucleotides, the CDR3 is TGCAGTGCTATCGGGACGGTGAACACTGAAGCTTTCTTT. Its translation is CSAIGTVNTEAFF.

This clone was observed many times. This chain connects TRBV4-1 to TRBJ2-7; D is unresolved. Germline values: CDR1 MGHRA, CDR2 YSYEKL. The CDR3 spans 13 residues. The ends were cut back, 3 bases at V and 5 bases at J, with 11 bases in the middle. Written as DNA, the CDR3 is TGCGCCAGCAGCCACGGTCGAGAAAACGAGCAGTACTTC. This sequence encodes CASSHGRENEQYF.

This clone was counted at least ten times. V is TRBV9 and J is TRBJ2-1; D assignment may be TRBD1 or TRBD2 (5 bases each). Germline values: CDR1 SGDLS, CDR2 YYNGEE. The V end lost 0 bases, the J end lost 4 bases, and 14 bases lay between the germline ends. The CDR3 is made up of 16 amino acids. CDR3 in DNA: TGTGCCAGCAGCGTAGACGCTAGGGGAGATTACAATGAGCAGTTCTTC. Translation gives CASSVDARGDYNEQFF.

This clone was counted ten times or more. The sample holds other DNA sequences that translate to the same CDR3. The chain combines TRBV7-6 with TRBJ2-1; D is perhaps TRBD1 or TRBD2 (5 bases each). Looked up from germline, CDR1 is SGHVS and CDR2 is FNYEAQ. Between the trimmed V and J ends, which lost 4 bases and 6 bases, there was a span of 16 bases. This CDR3 is 15 amino acids long. The CDR3 sequence is CASSSQGVLGNEQFF. In DNA, the CDR3 is TGTGCCAGCAGCTCCCAGGGAGTCTTGGGCAATGAGCAGTTCTTC.

The table lists this clone with many counts. The chain has TRBV3-1 and TRBJ2-7, with 7 bases fitting TRBD2. The junction had 7 bases not matched to a gene; V was cut back by 0 bases and J by 2 bases. The germline gives CDR1 LGHDT, CDR2 YNNKEL (reference sequence). The CDR3 runs 16 residues. The CDR3 spells CASSQDRMGGAYEQYF. The DNA of the CDR3 is TGTGCCAGCAGCCAAGATCGAATGGGGGGGGCCTACGAGCAGTACTTC.

This clone has only a few counts. The gene calls are TRBV6-5 and TRBJ1-2, with 8 nucleotides matching TRBD1. CDR1 and CDR2 from the germline V gene are MNHEY and SVGAGI. The junction had 5 bases not matched to a gene; V was cut back by 0 bases and J by 8 bases. The CDR3 loop spans 14 amino acids. CDR3 sequence reads: CASSYSTGVRGYTF. DNA for the CDR3: TGTGCCAGCAGTTACTCGACAGGGGTTCGCGGCTACACCTTC.

This clone was counted ten times or more. The chain employs TRBV12-3 or TRBV12-4 and TRBJ2-3; D tentatively fits TRBD1 or TRBD2 (5 bases each). The CDR3 is 15 amino acids. V was pared by 5 bases and J by 2 bases, with 14 bases between. The DNA for the CDR3 is TGTGCCAGCAGTCCAAGGACACTAGACACAGATACGCAGTATTTT. Translating it yields CASSPRTLDTDTQYF.

This clone came up many times. The J gene is TRBJ2-3, the V gene TRBV7-2, with D perhaps matching TRBD1 (5 bases). The V and J ends lost 0 bases and 0 bases respectively, with 7 bases between them. This CDR3 has 15 residues. Germline lookup yields CDR1 SGHTA and CDR2 FQGNSA. In DNA, the CDR3 is TGTGCCAGCAGCTTAGCCTACAGGAGCACAGATACGCAGTATTTT. Residues: CASSLAYRSTDTQYF.

The V and J genes are TRBV5-6 and TRBJ2-3, with D perhaps TRBD1 (6 bases). The CDR3 is made up of 15 amino acids. Between the trimmed V and J ends, which lost 5 bases and 4 bases, there was a span of 17 bases. CDR1 is SGHDT, CDR2 YYEEEE, per germline. In nucleotides, the CDR3 is TGTGCCAGCAGACGGCTCCGAGGGGGATCAGATACGCAGTATTTT. The encoded protein is CASRRLRGGSDTQYF.

At least ten counts were recorded for this clone. V gene TRBV2 combines with J gene TRBJ2-5; 9 bases line up with TRBD2. The length of the CDR3 is 15 residues. The germline V gene has CDR1 SNHLY and CDR2 FYNNEI. The V and J ends lost 3 bases and 3 bases, in that order; junction bases with no gene match: 5. CDR3 amino acids: CASSEDSGGEETQYF. CDR3 DNA: TGTGCCAGCAGTGAGGATAGCGGGGGAGAAGAGACCCAGTACTTC.

There are many counts of this clone. This chain uses TRBV3-1 with TRBJ1-2, with a weak D call TRBD1 (6 bases). Germline CDR1 LGHDT, CDR2 YNNKEL (reference sequence). This CDR3 is built from 15 residues. Deletions cut 1 base from V and 1 base from J, with 10 bases between. DNA for the CDR3: TGTGCCAGCAGCCAAGGTCTAGGGGGTAACTATGGCTACACCTTC. Translating it yields CASSQGLGGNYGYTF.

This chain joins TRBV5-1 and TRBJ1-2; D unresolved. The CDR3 contains 13 residues. In germline, CDR1 is SGHRS, CDR2 YFSETQ. Trimming took 0 bases from V and 4 from J, leaving 7 bases between them. CDR3 in DNA: TGCGCCAGCAGCTTGGCTTACGCCTATGGCTACACCTTC. It specifies CASSLAYAYGYTF. Using reference TRBV5-1 and TRBJ1-2 for the parts outside the CDR3, the full variable domain is KAGVTQTPRYLIKTRGQQVTLSCSPISGHRSVSWYQQTPGQGLQFLFEYFSETQRNKGNFPGRFSGRQFSNSRSEMNVSTLELGDSALYLCASSLAYAYGYTFGSGTRLTVV.

This clone was seen a handful of times. A much larger clone differs from this one at a single base, so this may be a read error. The J gene is TRBJ1-3, the V gene TRBV5-1, with TRBD1 identical over 7 bases. Per the germline V gene, CDR1 is SGHRS and CDR2 is YFSETQ. CDR3 size: 17 residues. With V trimmed by 4 bases and J by 0 bases, 10 bases remained unmatched. This CDR3 reads CASSLTRGIVSGNTIYF. The CDR3 DNA is TGCGCCAGCAGCCTCACCAGGGGGATCGTCTCTGGAAACACCATATATTTT.

This clone was seen a handful of times. This chain uses TRBV6-1 with TRBJ1-2, with D unclear. The CDR3 has 14 residues. The V gene's germline CDR1 is MNHNS and CDR2 SASEGT. V was trimmed by 5 bases and J by 6 bases, leaving 16 bases between them. CDR3 in DNA: TGTGCCAGCAGTAGAGGTACTCCGAGAGATGGCTACACCTTC. As protein: CASSRGTPRDGYTF.

Ten or more counts support this clone. J is TRBJ2-2 and V is TRBV28; D uncertain. CDR1 and CDR2 (germline): MDHEN, SYDVKM. The V and J ends lost 8 bases and 1 base respectively, with 11 bases between them. The CDR3 loop spans 14 amino acids. The CDR3 DNA follows: TGTGCCAGCCGAGACGTGGGGAACACCGGGGAGCTGTTTTTT. Protein sequence: CASRDVGNTGELFF.

The chain carries TRBV3-1 and TRBJ1-1; TRBD1 is a possible D gene (5 bases). Trimming took off 0 bases at V and 0 bases at J, with 8 bases between the two ends. Germline V CDR1 and CDR2: LGHDT, YNNKEL (reference sequence). The CDR3 is made up of 15 amino acids. CDR3 in amino acids: CASSQEGRMNTEAFF. CDR3 DNA: TGTGCCAGCAGCCAAGAGGGACGGATGAACACTGAAGCTTTCTTT.

The V gene is TRBV20-1, the J gene TRBJ2-7; possibly TRBD1 for D (6 bases). The germline gives CDR1 DFQATT, CDR2 SNEGSKA (reference sequence). The CDR3 length is 15 residues. V lost 0 bases and J 6 bases, leaving 18 bases between the germline ends. CDR3 nucleotide sequence: TGCAGTGCTAGAGACCCCCCCACAGGGATCGGCGAGCAGTACTTC. Its translation is CSARDPPTGIGEQYF.

Many counts were recorded for this clone. Other nucleotide sequences from this sample produce the same CDR3. The genes are TRBV6-1 and TRBJ1-2; TRBD1 matches 10 bases. CDR1 and CDR2 from the germline V gene are MNHNS and SASEGT. The junction had 1 base not matched to a gene; V was cut back by 4 bases and J by 2 bases. There are 14 residues in the CDR3. CDR3 bases: TGTGCCAGCAGTGTGGGACAGGGGAACTATGGCTACACCTTC. It specifies CASSVGQGNYGYTF.